The 10 T cell receptor beta chains presented below share a single source sample, sequenced in a study of T cells in Graves' hyperthyroidism and ophthalmopathy (dated 2019 in TCRdb). Library method: multiplex PCR. TCRdb shows the sequencer as Illumina HiSeq 2000. Amplification of TCR beta CDR3 regions was carried out from RNA transcripts. For the first round of RT-PCR on the TCR CDR3, the HTBI primer set was used together with the Qiagen OneStep RT-PCR kit. The public reads were quality trimmed at Q25 with fastp and then assembled into clones with MiXCR by TCRdb, keeping productive beta chains. Rows with a matching CDR3 protein are joined into one entry that keeps the most common DNA and genes. The sample yields 550,000 to 650,000 distinct CDR3 sequences; 11% to 15% were counted once. The top ten clones comprise approximately 14% of the sample. Sequencing used blood. Receptors originate from a middle-aged woman with Graves' hyperthyroidism.

This clonotype was detected many times. The chain combines TRBV3-1 with TRBJ2-3, with TRBD2 identical over 7 bases. V lost 7 bases, J lost 6 bases, and 16 bases stayed unmatched. CDR3 length equals 16 residues. Germline CDR1 is LGHDT and CDR2 is YNNKEL (reference sequence). The CDR3 coding sequence is TGTGCCAGCATAAACTCCGGGACTATGGGTCCCGATACGCAGTATTTT. Its protein product is CASINSGTMGPDTQYF.

This clonotype was counted many times. CDR3 in amino acids: CASRRSIRAGSGEQYF. CDR3 DNA: TGTGCCAGCAGGCGAAGCATCCGGGCCGGGTCCGGCGAGCAGTACTTC. The chain joins TRBV6-1 to TRBJ2-7; no clear D. The V end was cut by 6 bases, the J end by 6 bases, with 24 bases between. Germline-derived CDR1 and CDR2 are MNHNS and SASEGT. The CDR3 has 16 residues.

This clonotype was observed many times. The V call is TRBV20-1, the J call TRBJ2-7, with TRBD2 as a possible D gene (5 bases). Germline lookup yields CDR1 DFQATT and CDR2 SNEGSKA (reference sequence). Trimming stripped 0 bases from V and 0 bases from J, with 12 bases between. The CDR3 contains 15 residues. CDR3 amino acids: CSARDPRRPSYEQYF. The CDR3 DNA follows: TGCAGTGCTAGAGACCCCAGGAGGCCCTCCTACGAGCAGTACTTC.

This clonotype has a count of ten or more. The V call is TRBV5-1, the J call TRBJ2-7, with no clear D. Germline CDR1 and CDR2: SGHRS and YFSETQ. This CDR3 spans 14 amino acids. Trimming removed 0 bases from V and 2 bases from J, with 9 bases in between. This CDR3 is CASSLDGKTYEQYF. In nucleotides, the CDR3 is TGCGCCAGCAGCTTGGACGGAAAGACCTACGAGCAGTACTTC.

This clonotype was recorded a few times. The chain links TRBV29-1 to TRBJ1-2; D remains unclear. The germline CDR1 and CDR2 sequences are SQVTM and ANQGSEA. The CDR3 length is 13 residues. V lost 1 base, J lost 7 bases, and 13 bases lay in between. In DNA, the CDR3 is TGCAGCGTTGAAGGAGGATACACCGGTGGCTACACCTTC. This encodes CSVEGGYTGGYTF.

The table lists this clonotype with a few counts. The chain has TRBV9 and TRBJ2-5; D is possibly TRBD1 (6 bases). The ends were cut back, 3 bases at V and 2 bases at J, with 14 bases in the middle. This CDR3 has 15 residues. CDR1 and CDR2 from the germline V gene are SGDLS and YYNGEE. The CDR3 protein is CASSGRGRLQETQYF. CDR3 nucleotides: TGTGCCAGCAGCGGCAGGGGCAGGTTACAAGAGACCCAGTACTTC.

Many counts were recorded for this clonotype. The V gene is TRBV12-3 or TRBV12-4, the J gene TRBJ2-1, with 10 bases identical to TRBD2. The CDR3 loop spans 16 amino acids. Trimming removed 5 bases from V and 2 bases from J; junction bases left unmatched: 6. DNA of the CDR3: TGTGCCAGCAGTGAGGGACTAGCGCATCCCTACAATGAGCAGTTCTTC. Its translation is CASSEGLAHPYNEQFF.

This chain connects TRBV5-1 to TRBJ2-1, with D possibly matching TRBD1 (9 bases). This CDR3 spans 21 amino acids. V lost 4 bases, J lost 5 bases, and 34 bases lay in between. Germline lookup yields CDR1 SGHRS and CDR2 YFSETQ. Here the CDR3 reads CASSPETGGSGWTSRHNEQFF. CDR3 in DNA: TGCGCCAGCAGCCCGGAGACAGGGGGAAGTGGTTGGACTAGCAGACACAATGAGCAGTTCTTC. Supplemented by reference TRBV5-1 and TRBJ2-1, the full variable domain reads KAGVTQTPRYLIKTRGQQVTLSCSPISGHRSVSWYQQTPGQGLQFLFEYFSETQRNKGNFPGRFSGRQFSNSRSEMNVSTLELGDSALYLCASSPETGGSGWTSRHNEQFFGPGTRLTVL.

The sample holds many counts of this clonotype. The chain employs TRBV5-1 and TRBJ2-7, with D possibly matching TRBD1 (5 bases). This CDR3 contains 13 residues. The germline V gene has CDR1 SGHRS and CDR2 YFSETQ. Trimming removed 3 bases from V and 3 bases from J, with 10 bases in between. The CDR3 sequence: CASSSDTLYEQYF. CDR3 sequence (DNA): TGCGCCAGCAGCTCGGACACTCTCTACGAGCAGTACTTC.

This clonotype appeared a few times. V usage is TRBV7-8 and J usage is TRBJ2-1, with D possibly TRBD1 on 6 matching bases. CDR1 and CDR2 from the germline V gene are SGHVS and FQNEAQ. Trimming removed 5 bases from V and 2 bases from J, with 10 bases in between. CDR3 length: 14 residues. CDR3 in amino acids: CASSPGATYNEQFF. The CDR3 DNA reads TGTGCCAGCAGCCCAGGGGCTACCTACAATGAGCAGTTCTTC.